The 27 T cell receptor beta chains below all came from one sample that was sequenced in a study of blood T cells in healthy people across ages. For the second PCR, which ran for roughly 6 to 12 cycles, a sample-barcoded 5' primer and a J-beta primer mix were used. Via MiXCR, TCRdb re-called the 5' RACE reads, giving one row per CDR3 protein. The table shows around 1.7 million distinct CDR3 sequences, with roughly 30% occurring only once. The sample was blood. These receptors originate from a woman in her twenties or thirties in good health.

The V and J genes are TRBV28 and TRBJ1-5; D perhaps matches TRBD1 (5 bases). The CDR3 is made up of 12 amino acids. Trimming removed 9 bases from V and 7 bases from J, with 13 bases in between. The germline V gene encodes CDR1 MDHEN and CDR2 SYDVKM. CDR3 residues: CASRQGGQPQHF. CDR3 nucleotides: TGTGCCAGTAGGCAGGGTGGACAGCCCCAGCATTTT.

J is TRBJ2-1 and V is TRBV2; TRBD2 matches 7 bases. Unmatched junction bases numbered 7, after V lost 6 bases and J lost 5 bases. From germline, CDR1 is SNHLY and CDR2 FYNNEI. The CDR3 is 14 amino acids. CDR3: CASRWDGGNNEQFF. The DNA for the CDR3 is TGTGCCAGCAGATGGGACGGGGGGAACAATGAGCAGTTCTTC.

The genes are TRBV2 and TRBJ2-3; 11 positions agree with TRBD2. Trimming took 11 bases from V and 3 from J; bases not matched to a gene: 10. The CDR3 is 15 amino acids. Germline lookup yields CDR1 SNHLY and CDR2 FYNNEI. As DNA, the CDR3 is TGTGCCCGCGCCGCCGGGACTAGCGGTACAGATACGCAGTATTTT. It is translated as CARAAGTSGTDTQYF.

The gene calls are TRBV7-6 and TRBJ2-1; D is perhaps TRBD2 (5 bases). The CDR3 has 13 residues. Per germline, CDR1 SGHVS and CDR2 FNYEAQ. V was clipped by 5 bases and J by 7 bases, with 12 bases between them. The CDR3 loop reads CASSPPRGNEQFF. The DNA of the CDR3 is TGTGCCAGCAGCCCCCCCCGAGGGAATGAGCAGTTCTTC.

The sample holds one count of this clonotype. V and J are TRBV6-1 and TRBJ2-7; perhaps TRBD1 as D (5 bases). Germline-derived CDR1 and CDR2 are MNHNS and SASEGT. The CDR3 is 19 amino acids. The germline V and J ends were trimmed by 5 bases and 0 bases, with 26 bases remaining between them. CDR3 sequence reads: CASSPPGRVGRQNSYEQYF. In DNA, the CDR3 is TGTGCCAGCAGTCCTCCGGGCAGGGTGGGTCGGCAGAACTCCTACGAGCAGTACTTC.

This clonotype was picked up many times. The chain combines TRBV9 with TRBJ2-7; perhaps TRBD2 as D (5 bases). V lost 2 bases and J 8 bases, leaving 11 bases between the germline ends. Germline V CDR1 and CDR2: SGDLS, YYNGEE. This CDR3 has 12 residues. The CDR3 sequence is CASSVQDGKQYF. The CDR3 DNA follows: TGTGCCAGCAGCGTTCAGGACGGGAAGCAGTACTTC.

The sample holds many counts of this clonotype. The chain employs TRBV6-5 and TRBJ2-7; D is perhaps TRBD2 (5 bases). Germline lookup yields CDR1 MNHEY and CDR2 SVGAGI. Between the trimmed V and J ends, which lost 7 bases and 2 bases, there was a span of 15 bases. This CDR3 is 14 amino acids long. For the CDR3, the DNA is TGTGCCAGCACCGAAGATAGGGAGCCCTACGAGCAGTACTTC. Translated: CASTEDREPYEQYF.

There are many counts of this clonotype. The chain carries TRBV29-1 and TRBJ2-7, with 7 bases identical to TRBD1. Germline V gives CDR1 SQVTM, CDR2 ANQGSEA. V was clipped by 6 bases and J by 2 bases; unmatched bases: 7. The CDR3 totals 13 residues. Here the CDR3 reads CSVTRDRTYEQYF. The CDR3 DNA follows: TGCAGCGTGACACGGGACAGAACCTACGAGCAGTACTTC.

This clonotype was seen a handful of times. The chain employs TRBV28 and TRBJ2-7; 10 nucleotides agree with TRBD1. This CDR3 comprises 17 residues. Germline CDR1 MDHEN, CDR2 SYDVKM. The J segment lost 5 bases and the V segment lost 5 bases, leaving 15 bases of the junction unmatched. CDR3 DNA: TGTGCCAGCAGTCTTCTTGATGGGACAGGGGATTTCGACGAGCAGTACTTC. Amino acids: CASSLLDGTGDFDEQYF.

With regard to this clonotype: The junction shows a germline mismatch at one end, possibly a read error. The chain recombines TRBV20-1 with TRBJ2-3; 12 bases match TRBD2. This CDR3 is built from 18 residues. The germline V gene has CDR1 DFQATT and CDR2 SNEGSKA (reference sequence). CDR3 nucleotide sequence: TGCGGTGCTAAAAAGACTAGCGGGGGCCTATTGAGCACAGATACGCAGTATTTT. Translated, it gives CGAKKTSGGLLSTDTQYF.

The genes are TRBV5-1 and TRBJ2-1, with 9 bases that match TRBD1. V shed 4 bases, J shed 7 bases, and the junction held 6 bases outside the gene matches. There are 14 residues in the CDR3. From germline, CDR1 is SGHRS and CDR2 YFSETQ. In nucleotides, the CDR3 is TGCGCCAGCAGCCAGTGGACAGGGGTGAATGAGCAGTTCTTC. It codes for CASSQWTGVNEQFF. The whole variable domain, filled in from reference TRBV5-1 and TRBJ2-1, reads KAGVTQTPRYLIKTRGQQVTLSCSPISGHRSVSWYQQTPGQGLQFLFEYFSETQRNKGNFPGRFSGRQFSNSRSEMNVSTLELGDSALYLCASSQWTGVNEQFFGPGTRLTVL.

This clonotype was detected only a few times. The chain is built from TRBV11-2 and TRBJ2-5, with TRBD2 matching over 7 bases. The J segment lost 4 bases and the V segment lost 0 bases, leaving 8 bases of the junction unmatched. The CDR3 is 16 amino acids. Germline-derived CDR1 and CDR2 are SGHAT and FQNNGV. Written as DNA, the CDR3 is TGTGCCAGCAGCTTAGAGGCGGGACTAAGGGGAGAGACCCAGTACTTC. It translates to CASSLEAGLRGETQYF.

This rearrangement joins TRBV7-2 to TRBJ1-4; 9 nucleotides match TRBD1. This CDR3 region has 17 residues. Germline trimming cut 2 bases from V and 4 bases from J; bases unmatched to any gene: 8. Germline-derived CDR1 and CDR2 are SGHTA and FQGNSA. The CDR3 DNA sequence: TGTGCCAGCAGCTTAAATAGCCCGACAGGGGGTAATGAAAAACTGTTTTTT. It codes for CASSLNSPTGGNEKLFF.

This clonotype was seen ten or more times. This sequence joins TRBV28 and TRBJ2-5; maybe TRBD1 (6 bases). From germline, CDR1 is MDHEN and CDR2 SYDVKM. The length of the CDR3 is 14 residues. V shed 4 bases and J shed 4 bases, with 13 bases lying between them. This CDR3 is CASSYGGQRETQYF. CDR3 DNA sequence: TGTGCCAGCAGTTACGGTGGACAGAGAGAGACCCAGTACTTC.

This clonotype was seen a few times. This chain links TRBV5-5 with TRBJ1-1; D unclear. In germline, CDR1 is SGHKS, CDR2 YYEKEE (reference sequence). The V and J ends lost 2 bases and 1 base respectively, with 15 bases between them. This CDR3 is built from 16 residues. CDR3 sequence: CASSLRQNRKNTEAFF. CDR3 in DNA: TGTGCCAGCAGCTTAAGGCAGAATAGGAAGAACACTGAAGCTTTCTTT. Using reference TRBV5-5 and TRBJ1-1 for the parts outside the CDR3, the full variable domain is DAGVTQSPTHLIKTRGQQVTLRCSPISGHKSVSWYQQVLGQGPQFIFQYYEKEERGRGNFPDRFSARQFPNYSSELNVNALLLGDSALYLCASSLRQNRKNTEAFFGQGTRLTVV.

V and J are TRBV7-2 and TRBJ2-7; TRBD1 matches 9 bases. This CDR3 contains 16 residues. Germline CDR1 reads SGHTA; CDR2 reads FQGNSA. With 5 bases clipped from V and 2 bases from J, the junction kept 10 bases outside the gene matches. CDR3 DNA sequence: TGTGCCAGCAGCCTAACCCGGGACAGGGTGCCCTACGAGCAGTACTTC. It is translated as CASSLTRDRVPYEQYF.

This clonotype was recorded a few times. This chain joins TRBV4-1 and TRBJ1-3; D is unclear. The V end lost 4 bases, the J end lost 6 bases, and 16 bases lay between the germline ends. The length of the CDR3 is 15 residues. Germline CDR1 reads MGHRA; CDR2 reads YSYEKL. The CDR3 sequence: CASSPAQELINTIYF. DNA for the CDR3: TGCGCCAGCAGCCCCGCCCAGGAATTAATAAACACCATATATTTT.

V and J are TRBV20-1 and TRBJ1-2, with 10 bases matching TRBD1. Germline values: CDR1 DFQATT, CDR2 SNEGSKA (reference sequence). The CDR3 has 16 residues. The V segment lost 0 bases and the J segment 6 bases; nucleotides outside the gene matches: 10. The CDR3 sequence: CSARDTGTGVIHGYTF. The CDR3 DNA follows: TGCAGTGCTAGAGACACCGGGACAGGGGTAATCCATGGCTACACCTTC.

Points on this clonotype: The junction departs from the called germline gene at one end, perhaps through a read error. The chain joins TRBV7-6 to TRBJ1-6, with D possibly TRBD1 on 6 matching bases. Looked up from germline, CDR1 is SGHVS and CDR2 is FNYEAQ. The CDR3 contains 15 residues. CDR3 region: CASTLRTGTNSPPHF. The CDR3 DNA reads as TGTGCCAGCACCCTAAGAACAGGGACCAATTCACCCCCCCACTTT.

This clonotype turned up a few times. The chain couples TRBV7-9 to TRBJ2-6; D is perhaps TRBD1 (6 bases). The CDR3 length is 18 residues. Germline assignment: CDR1 SEHNR and CDR2 FQNEAQ (reference sequence). V was trimmed by 4 bases and J by 0 bases, leaving 16 bases between them. CDR3 bases: TGTGCCAGCAGCTCAACAGGGACCCCAGGCTCTGGGGCCAACGTCCTGACTTTC. Translating gives CASSSTGTPGSGANVLTF.

In this sample, this clonotype turned up many times. The rearrangement links TRBV7-6 to TRBJ2-1, with 7 bases identical to TRBD2. Per the germline V gene, CDR1 is SGHVS and CDR2 is FNYEAQ. The trim removed 2 bases at V and 6 bases at J, leaving 7 bases unmatched. The CDR3 has 15 residues. This CDR3 reads CASSLQPSGSNEQFF. DNA for the CDR3: TGTGCCAGCAGCTTACAGCCTAGCGGAAGCAATGAGCAGTTCTTC.

This clonotype has more than one count but fewer than ten. The chain carries TRBV4-1 and TRBJ2-4, with D perhaps TRBD2 (6 bases). This CDR3 is built from 16 residues. The V gene lost 7 bases and the J gene lost 0 bases, with 16 bases spanning the gap. Germline V gives CDR1 MGHRA, CDR2 YSYEKL. The CDR3 is CASTQRAVLAKNIQYF. The DNA for the CDR3 is TGCGCCAGCACTCAGCGGGCGGTGCTAGCCAAAAACATTCAGTACTTC.

This clonotype was picked up a small number of times. V and J are TRBV9 and TRBJ1-2; 10 nucleotides agree with TRBD1. Germline values: CDR1 SGDLS, CDR2 YYNGEE. The V and J ends lost 5 bases and 3 bases, in that order; junction bases with no gene match: 10. The CDR3 runs 16 residues. The DNA for the CDR3 is TGTGCCAGCAGTGTGGGACAGGGGCCACCGTACTATGGCTACACCTTC. It yields the protein CASSVGQGPPYYGYTF. The whole variable domain, filled in from reference TRBV9 and TRBJ1-2, reads DSGVTQTPKHLITATGQRVTLRCSPRSGDLSVYWYQQSLDQGLQFLIQYYNGEERAKGNILERFSAQQFPDLHSELNLSSLELGDSALYFCASSVGQGPPYYGYTFGSGTRLTVV.

The table lists this clonotype with a few counts. This chain's CDR3 is CASSFYLGAYEQYF. CDR3 nucleotide sequence: TGTGCCAGCAGCTTTTATTTAGGGGCCTACGAGCAGTACTTC. The rearrangement uses TRBV5-5 and TRBJ2-7; TRBD1 is a possible D gene (5 bases). Germline V gives CDR1 SGHKS, CDR2 YYEKEE (reference sequence). This CDR3 comprises 14 residues. V shed 2 bases and J shed 2 bases, with 11 bases lying between them.

This clonotype was recorded many times. The rearrangement uses TRBV14 and TRBJ2-1, with 8 bases that match TRBD2. Per the germline V gene, CDR1 is SGHDN and CDR2 is FVKESK. This CDR3 contains 17 residues. Trimming took 1 base from V and 6 from J; bases not matched to a gene: 11. CDR3 coding DNA: TGTGCCAGCAGCCAAGGTCCCGGGACTAGGATCCCCAATGAGCAGTTCTTC. Protein sequence: CASSQGPGTRIPNEQFF.

The table lists this clonotype with a count of one. J is TRBJ1-5 and V is TRBV7-2; 7 bases line up with TRBD1. The CDR3 spans 15 residues. The trim removed 3 bases at V and 3 bases at J, leaving 5 bases unmatched. CDR1 and CDR2 from the germline V gene are SGHTA and FQGNSA. The CDR3 here is CASSFGGGVNQPQHF. In nucleotides, the CDR3 is TGTGCCAGCAGCTTTGGAGGGGGCGTCAATCAGCCCCAGCATTTT.

Only a few counts were recorded for this clonotype. This chain joins TRBV29-1 and TRBJ2-3; TRBD2 matches at 14 bases. The CDR3 is made up of 16 amino acids. Germline-derived CDR1 and CDR2 are SQVTM and ANQGSEA. The junction had 10 bases not matched to a gene; V was cut back by 7 bases and J by 4 bases. The CDR3 sequence is CSAAGTSGRGPDTQYF. The DNA of the CDR3 is TGCAGCGCTGCCGGGACTAGCGGGAGAGGACCAGATACGCAGTATTTT.